This TCR beta chain was recovered during a study of T cell responses to AZD1222 COVID-19 vaccine (dated by TCRdb to the early 2020s). With respect to the entire study: AZD1222 recipients with second doses at about 4 weeks or about 12 weeks were pooled, because spike-specific TCR depth and breadth did not differ between schedules. TCR sequencing was performed for over 230 trial participants, of whom roughly 200 were given two doses of AZD1222 and about 25 were given two doses of MenACWY control vaccine. Trial participants were enrolled by age into 18-55, 56-69 and 70-plus year subgroups, with about 150, 27 and 61 TCR-sequenced participants respectively.

The CDR3 regions of human TCRbeta chains were analyzed by immunosequencing. The paper's data handling went like this. Repertoire TCRs were matched against a reference library of SARS-CoV-2-specific TCRs generated with the MIRA antigen-specificity platform. Breadth was defined as the fraction of unique TCRs that were SARS-CoV-2-associated. Depth was defined as the fraction of total T cells that were SARS-CoV-2-associated. Each spike-specific TCR was assigned to its reactive spike region and to a CD4 or CD8 class using the MIRA data. Log10-transformed breadth and depth values were compared by one-way ANOVA with Sidak's multiple comparisons tests. Not all clones reach the TCRdb copy of this immuneACCESS table, which keeps in-frame sequences only. Checked studies attribute under half of the gap to unresolved V genes and leave the rest unexplained. D and trimming were read from the DNA, whereas the V and J calls and clone size are those reported in that table. The sample table contains 200,000 or so clones; only one count was recorded for approximately 92% of them. More than 9% of the sample lies in the top ten.

Based on the germline V gene, the CDR1 and CDR2 sequences are MDHEN and SYDVKM. Germline trimming: 3 bases from V, 2 bases from J; junction bases outside gene matches: 5. From cysteine to phenylalanine, the CDR3 is 15 amino acids long. Only CDR3 DNA remains: 45 bases, in frame from the first base. Concerning this clone itself: The target of this receptor is not known. Nothing much larger sits one base from this clone, and base qualities are not available.

The paper's findings and limits, for the study overall: The vaccine-associated CD4 TCRs covered the entire spike protein, and the dominant responses fell in regions 160-218 and 743-854. Reportedly, close to half of the unique spike-specific TCRs recognized epitopes lying outside the regions that are mutated in the B.1.351 and B.1.1.7 variants. Conclusions about previously exposed vaccinees are limited because only six or seven AZD1222 recipients were SARS-CoV-2 seropositive at baseline. No day 14 peak-response samples were available, so repertoires were characterized only after the peak T cell response. Spike-specific TCR breadth and depth rose significantly after two AZD1222 doses compared with day 0 and with MenACWY recipients. The 56-69-year group was small, and its depth increase did not reach significance, likely because of low power. Participants were mostly white British and included more females than males, and it was suggested by the authors that clonal diversity may have been underestimated.

Taken with the paper, the label for time point translates to: baseline before first vaccination. Vaccinee samples were obtained from the UK trials COV001 and COV002, which included a single-blind randomized controlled phase 2/3 trial of AZD1222 (ChAdOx1 nCoV-19) in healthy adults. For TCRbeta chain sequencing, PBMC samples were collected from trial participants at day 0 and at day 28 after the second dose. The sequencing here drew on peripheral blood, taken on day 0 of AZD1222 vaccination. This TCR derives from an adult in good health. The V gene is TRBV28 and the J gene is TRBJ1-1, with TRBD1 matching 8 junction bases. CDR3 region: CASSFMDRANTEAFF. The DNA reads TGTGCCAGCAGTTTTATGGACAGGGCAAACACTGAAGCTTTCTTT.